The T cell receptor (beta chain) under discussion was sequenced for a study of graft-versus-host responses after intestinal transplantation. Study-wide background: Multivisceral, liver-intestinal, or isolated intestinal transplants were given to recipients. Induction using anti-thymocyte globulin, followed by tacrolimus and steroids for roughly 3 years, was given to all recipients. General study points: Detection of GvH clones occurred in recipient marrow, and some had their first appearance in ileum or blood.

Profiling relied on immunoSEQ multiplex PCR, and the TCRdb table lists in-frame clones only, not all of them. The sample has tens of thousands of clones; approximately 95% are singletons. Germline V CDR1 and CDR2: SGHTA, FQGNSA. This CDR3 comprises 15 residues. Deletions cut 5 bases from V and 0 bases from J, with 12 bases between. As to this clone: The antigen is undetermined.

The rearrangement links TRBV7-2 to TRBJ2-3, with D uncertain. Material: unstimulated CD8+ T cells sorted from spleen or lymph node cells, obtained before transplant. The clonotype originates from a human donor who was the organ donor for an intestinal transplant. DNA for the CDR3: TGTGCCAGCAGCCTTGGCGTTACTAGCACAGATACGCAGTATTTT. Translating gives CASSLGVTSTDTQYF.